These T cell receptor beta chains were read from a single sample in a study of cytomegalovirus exposure and HLA in healthy donors. The table came from immunoSEQ multiplex PCR; TCRdb's copy has only in-frame clones and leaves some out. The table lists around 100,000 clones, around 84% of them singletons, with roughly 20% in the top ten. Sequenced material: PBMCs. Source of these receptors: a man aged 25-45 years in good health and CMV-seropositive. CDR3s include the opening cysteine and the closing phenylalanine or tryptophan. The D gene is left open where the match is weak. Size values are once, few and many counts, or a class for expanded clones, and some rows have none.

D gene	V gene	J gene	clone size	CDR3 DNA	CDR3 protein
-	TRBV6-5	TRBJ1-2	-	TGTGCCAGCAGTGAACGACAGGAAGGCTACACCTTC	CASSERQEGYTF
-	TRBV6-1	TRBJ2-1	-	TGTGCCAGCAGGCCTATGACAGGCTACAATGAGCAGTTCTTC	CASRPMTGYNEQFF
-	TRBV18	TRBJ2-2	-	TGTGCCAGCTCGTCCCCAGAAATTGACACCGGGGAGCTGTTTTTT	CASSSPEIDTGELFF
-	TRBV10-3	TRBJ1-5	-	TGTGCCATCAGTGTGGGGGGTCGCAATCAGCCCCAGCATTTT	CAISVGGRNQPQHF
-	TRBV7-3	TRBJ2-1	-	TGTGCCAGCAGCCCAGCCGGACACGATGAGCAGTTCTTC	CASSPAGHDEQFF
TRBD2	TRBV5-1	TRBJ2-5	-	TGCGCCAGCAGCTGGGGGACTAGCAATGGGGAGACCCAGTACTTC	CASSWGTSNGETQYF
-	TRBV2	TRBJ2-3	once	TGTGCCAGCAGGGAGACAGATACGCAGTATTTT	CASRETDTQYF
-	TRBV6-1	TRBJ2-7	few	TGTGCCAGCTGGAGTGGCAGCTACGAGCAGTACTTC	CASWSGSYEQYF
TRBD2	TRBV9	TRBJ2-5	-	TGTGCCAGCAGCGTCTCCGGGACTAGCGTTAAAGAGACCCAGTACTTC	CASSVSGTSVKETQYF
TRBD2	TRBV4-2	TRBJ2-7	-	TGTGCCAGCAGCCAAGGTTCTTCGGGGGGACCCTACGAGCAGTACTTC	CASSQGSSGGPYEQYF
-	TRBV5-4	TRBJ2-5	-	TGTGCCAGCAGCACCCGACAGGCTTACCAAGAGACCCAGTACTTC	CASSTRQAYQETQYF
TRBD2	TRBV2	TRBJ2-3	-	TGTGCCAGCAGTGAAATGGTGCGGGAGGGCACAGATACGCAGTATTTT	CASSEMVREGTDTQYF
TRBD1	TRBV2	TRBJ2-1	-	TGTGCCAGCAGTGAAACAGGGGAAGTAGTTCGCAATGAGCAGTTCTTC	CASSETGEVVRNEQFF
TRBD1	TRBV9	TRBJ1-2	-	TGTGCCAGCAGCGGCGGCGGGACAGCCTATGGCTACACCTTC	CASSGGGTAYGYTF
-	TRBV10-1	TRBJ2-5	-	TGCGCCAGCAGTAACACCCGGGACACCCTCGGGGAGACCCAGTACTTC	CASSNTRDTLGETQYF
-	TRBV11-2	TRBJ1-3	-	TGTGCCAGCAGCCCCCTAGATGGGGGCAGAGGAAACACCATATATTTT	CASSPLDGGRGNTIYF
TRBD2	TRBV10-3	TRBJ2-3	-	TGTGCCATCAGTGTGGGCGGGAGGTCCACAGATACGCAGTATTTT	CAISVGGRSTDTQYF
TRBD2	TRBV5-1	TRBJ2-1	once	TGCGCCAGCGCTCGGACTAGCGGGAACAATGAGCAGTTCTTC	CASARTSGNNEQFF
TRBD1	TRBV10-2	TRBJ1-4	-	TGCGCCAGCAGGAGGGGGCGAGGGGAAAAACTGTTTTTT	CASRRGRGEKLFF
TRBD1	TRBV28	TRBJ2-7	-	TGTGCCAGCAGTTTAGGACAGGACTACGAGCAGTACTTC	CASSLGQDYEQYF